This TCR beta chain is drawn from a study of CD8+ T cells in alopecia areata. Study overall: Patients received oral tofacitinib, 5 to 10 mg twice daily, for moderate-to-severe alopecia areata.

The CDR3 has 13 amino acids. Per the germline V gene, CDR1 is SQVTM and CDR2 is ANQGSEA. The V and J ends lost 6 bases and 4 bases, in that order; junction bases with no gene match: 4. cDNA reverse transcribed from extracted RNA served as the sequencing template. Profiling relied on immunoSEQ multiplex PCR, and the TCRdb table lists in-frame clones only, not all of them. The sample lists around 180,000 clones; around 60% were seen once. On this clone itself: Its cognate antigen is unknown.

Treatment defined: oral pan-JAK inhibitor, 5-10 mg twice daily. Study-level findings and limits: Clonality in lesional scalp, especially alopecia totalis/universalis, exceeded that of normal scalp. Treatment with tofacitinib significantly lowered scalp clonality and reduced expanded CD8+ clones among the top 100.

The sequencing here drew on CD4+ T cells sorted from blood, taken around week 50, from a patient treated with tofacitinib. The TCR was taken from a human donor with alopecia areata. V is TRBV29-1 and J is TRBJ2-2, with 8 bases aligning to TRBD1. CDR3: CSVVTGGTGELFF. The CDR3, as DNA: TGCAGCGTCGTAACAGGGGGCACCGGGGAGCTGTTTTTT.